This T cell receptor beta chain is drawn from a study of cytomegalovirus exposure and HLA in healthy donors. The PCR had 60 Vbeta and 13 Jbeta primers. Sequenced by immunoSEQ multiplex PCR; TCRdb stores in-frame clones only, minus some. The sample records around 200,000 clones, around 86% being singletons. The J segment lost 5 bases and the V segment lost 6 bases, leaving 4 bases of the junction unmatched. Germline loops: CDR1 SNHLY, CDR2 FYNNEI. CDR3 size: 14 residues. The sample holds a few counts of this clone. Input material: PBMCs. The clonotype originates from a man aged 45-60 years in good health and CMV-seronegative. The chain combines TRBV2 with TRBJ1-4; the match to TRBD1 covers 9 bases. CDR3 sequence reads: CASSLGTGNEKLFF. Written as DNA, the CDR3 is TGTGCCAGCAGCCTCGGGACAGGGAATGAAAAACTGTTTTTT.